These 8 T cell receptor beta chains were sequenced from one sample in a study of blood T cell repertoires in COVID-19. Clones were read by immunoSEQ multiplex PCR, and TCRdb kept only the in-frame ones, dropping some. The sample has about 69,000 clones; about four fifths are singletons. The sequencing input was peripheral blood. The receptors derive from a man in his forties or fifties with COVID-19, enrolled during active disease.

CDR3 sequence reads: CASSTLAVTQYF. CDR3 bases: TGTGCCAGCAGTACACTAGCGGTCACGCAGTATTTT. The chain uses TRBV2 and TRBJ2-3; 8 nucleotides match TRBD2. CDR3 length: 12 amino acids. The V gene's germline CDR1 is SNHLY and CDR2 FYNNEI. With 5 bases clipped from V and 9 bases from J, the junction kept 4 bases outside the gene matches.

This chain links TRBV6-5 with TRBJ1-6; 7 positions match TRBD1. Losses at the gene ends were 11 bases for V and 4 bases for J; bases not matched to a gene: 5. The V gene's germline CDR1 is MNHEY and CDR2 SVGAGI. The CDR3 has 13 amino acids. The CDR3: CASGTDYNSPLHF. CDR3 in DNA: TGTGCCTCCGGGACAGATTATAATTCACCCCTCCACTTT.

This clone came up once. The V call is TRBV2, the J call TRBJ1-2; D is ambiguous. Trimming pared 4 bases from V and 4 bases from J, leaving 10 bases between. Per the germline V gene, CDR1 is SNHLY and CDR2 is FYNNEI. The CDR3 totals 13 residues. CDR3 DNA sequence: TGTGCCAGCAGTGCCGAGGGCCTCTATGGCTACACCTTC. Encoded protein: CASSAEGLYGYTF.

The chain carries TRBV7-2 and TRBJ2-7; 9 nucleotides match TRBD1. V shed 5 bases, J shed 5 bases, and the junction held 10 bases outside the gene matches. The CDR3 has 15 amino acids. CDR1 SGHTA and CDR2 FQGNSA come from the germline V gene. Here the CDR3 reads CASSEAGTGPHEQYF. The DNA for the CDR3 is TGTGCCAGCAGCGAAGCCGGGACAGGGCCCCACGAGCAGTACTTC. The full variable domain, in which reference TRBV7-2 and TRBJ2-7 provide the parts outside the CDR3, is GAGVSQSPSNKVTEKGKDVELRCDPISGHTALYWYRQSLGQGLEFLIYFQGNSAPDKSGLPSDRFSAERTGGSVSTLTIQRTQQEDSAVYLCASSEAGTGPHEQYFGPGTRLTVT.

The J gene is TRBJ2-1, the V gene TRBV4-3, with 10 bases matching TRBD1. J was trimmed by 8 bases and V by 1 base; bases with no gene match: 5. The germline CDR1 and CDR2 sequences are LGHNA and YSLEER. This CDR3 has 15 residues. CDR3 region: CASSQVRQGAYEQFF. The CDR3, as DNA: TGCGCCAGCAGCCAAGTCAGACAGGGGGCCTATGAGCAGTTCTTC.

This chain joins TRBV2 and TRBJ2-3; 15 bases fit TRBD2. CDR1 and CDR2 (germline): SNHLY, FYNNEI. CDR3 length: 17 amino acids. V gave up 5 bases and J gave up 2 bases; unmatched junction bases: 5. The CDR3 reads CASSRWTSGGDTDTQYF. The CDR3 nucleotides are TGTGCCAGCAGTAGGTGGACTAGCGGGGGGGACACAGATACGCAGTATTTT.

This chain joins TRBV18 and TRBJ2-3; weak D call: TRBD1 (5 bases). This CDR3 has 15 residues. The ends were cut back, 0 bases at V and 1 base at J, with 8 bases in the middle. The germline V gene encodes CDR1 KGHSH and CDR2 LQKENI. The CDR3 sequence is CASSPPGRGTDTQYF. CDR3 DNA: TGTGCCAGCTCACCACCGGGCAGGGGCACAGATACGCAGTATTTT.

The rearrangement uses TRBV19 and TRBJ1-3; no clear D. This CDR3 region has 15 residues. V was clipped by 6 bases and J by 1 base, with 13 bases between them. Looked up from germline, CDR1 is LNHDA and CDR2 is SQIVND (reference sequence). CDR3 sequence: CASSDTIFSGNTIYF. For the CDR3, the DNA is TGTGCCAGTAGCGACACCATATTTTCTGGAAACACCATATATTTT.